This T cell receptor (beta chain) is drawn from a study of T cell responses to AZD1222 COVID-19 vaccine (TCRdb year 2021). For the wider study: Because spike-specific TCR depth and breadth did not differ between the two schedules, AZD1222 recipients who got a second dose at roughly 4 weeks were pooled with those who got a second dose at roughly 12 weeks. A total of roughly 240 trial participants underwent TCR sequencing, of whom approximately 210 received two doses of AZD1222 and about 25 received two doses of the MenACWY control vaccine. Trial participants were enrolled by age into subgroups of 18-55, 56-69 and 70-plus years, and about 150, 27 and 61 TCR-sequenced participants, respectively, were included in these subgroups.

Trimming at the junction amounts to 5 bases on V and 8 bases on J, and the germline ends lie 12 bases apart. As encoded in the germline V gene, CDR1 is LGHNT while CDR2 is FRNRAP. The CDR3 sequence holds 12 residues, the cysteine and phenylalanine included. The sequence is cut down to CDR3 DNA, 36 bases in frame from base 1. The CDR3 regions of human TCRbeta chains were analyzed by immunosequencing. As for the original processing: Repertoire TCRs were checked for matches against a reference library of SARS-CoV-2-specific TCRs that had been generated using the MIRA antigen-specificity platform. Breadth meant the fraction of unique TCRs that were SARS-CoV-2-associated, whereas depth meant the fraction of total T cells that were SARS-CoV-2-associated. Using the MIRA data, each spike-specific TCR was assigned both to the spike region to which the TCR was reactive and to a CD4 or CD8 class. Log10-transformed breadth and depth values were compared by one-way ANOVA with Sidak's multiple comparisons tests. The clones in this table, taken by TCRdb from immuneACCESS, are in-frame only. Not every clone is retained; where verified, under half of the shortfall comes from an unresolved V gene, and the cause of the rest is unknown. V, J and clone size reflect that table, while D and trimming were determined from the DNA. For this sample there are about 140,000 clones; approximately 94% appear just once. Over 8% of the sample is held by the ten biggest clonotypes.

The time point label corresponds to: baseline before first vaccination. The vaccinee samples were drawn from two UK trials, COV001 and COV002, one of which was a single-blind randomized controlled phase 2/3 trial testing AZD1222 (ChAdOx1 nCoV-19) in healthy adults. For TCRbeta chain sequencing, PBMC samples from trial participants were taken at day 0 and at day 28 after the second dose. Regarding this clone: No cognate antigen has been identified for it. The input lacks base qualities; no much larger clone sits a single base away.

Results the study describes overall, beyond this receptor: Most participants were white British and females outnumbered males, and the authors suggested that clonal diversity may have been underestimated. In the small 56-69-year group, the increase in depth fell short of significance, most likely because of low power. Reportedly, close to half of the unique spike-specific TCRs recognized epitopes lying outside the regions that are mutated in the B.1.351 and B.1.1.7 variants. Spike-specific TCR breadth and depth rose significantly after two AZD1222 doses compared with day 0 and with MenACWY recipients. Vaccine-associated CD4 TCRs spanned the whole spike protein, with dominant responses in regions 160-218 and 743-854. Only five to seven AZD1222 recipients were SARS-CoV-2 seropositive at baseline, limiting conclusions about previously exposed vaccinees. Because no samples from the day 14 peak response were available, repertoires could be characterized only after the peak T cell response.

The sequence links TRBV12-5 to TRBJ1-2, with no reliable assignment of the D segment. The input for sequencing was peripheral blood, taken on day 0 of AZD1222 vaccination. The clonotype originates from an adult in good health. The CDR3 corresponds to CASGPPSGGYTF. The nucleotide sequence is TGTGCTAGTGGTCCACCCAGCGGGGGCTACACCTTC.